This record covers a single T cell receptor beta chain. Researchers used 5'RACE with constant-segment primers to make TCR alpha and TCR beta cDNA libraries that carry sample barcodes and UMIs. TCRdb re-called the 5' RACE reads through MiXCR, storing one row per CDR3 protein. Here the sample spans hundreds of thousands of distinct CDR3 sequences, less than 25% being singletons. The data were taken from a study of T-cell memory formation after mild COVID-19. V shed 0 bases and J shed 4 bases, with 13 bases lying between them. The CDR3 consists of 15 residues. CDR1 is MNHEY and CDR2 is SMNVEV in the germline V gene (reference sequence).

This clonotype originated in an adult woman who had mild COVID-19 (a few samples of this study predate the infection). Cell type and time point are not known. Source material: PBMCs or a T cell subset sorted from them (not recorded which). The chain couples TRBV27 to TRBJ2-7; D might be TRBD1 (5 bases). CDR3 sequence reads: CASSLSLSAGYEQYF. The CDR3 DNA follows: TGTGCCAGCAGTTTATCCCTATCAGCAGGGTACGAGCAGTACTTC.